This T cell receptor (beta chain) was sequenced in a study of T cells in Graves' hyperthyroidism and ophthalmopathy. What was amplified from RNA transcripts were TCR beta CDR3 regions. The study used the HTBI primer set for a first-round RT-PCR of the TCR CDR3. One entry per CDR3 protein results from TCRdb running MiXCR on the multiplex PCR reads. The sample holds approximately 430,000 distinct CDR3 sequences, approximately 14% seen once. This CDR3 spans 15 amino acids. Germline CDR1 SGHVS, CDR2 FQNEAQ. After removal of 1 base from V and 5 bases from J, the junction contained 7 bases not matched to a gene. Findings and limits, study-wide: Model-based prediction identified ophthalmopathy a median about 6 months prior to its onset.

This clonotype was observed a handful of times. What it binds is not known. The rearrangement joins TRBV7-8 to TRBJ2-7; 8 bases line up with TRBD2. The source of this sequence is a man aged 18 to 30 with Graves' ophthalmopathy. The specimen sequenced was blood. This CDR3 is CASSLVTGGPHEQYF. Written as DNA, the CDR3 is TGTGCCAGCAGCTTAGTTACGGGGGGGCCCCACGAGCAGTACTTC.